A single sample is the source of the 15 T cell receptor beta chains below, sequenced in a study of T-cell memory formation after mild COVID-19. MiXCR, applied by TCRdb to the 5' RACE reads, yields one record per CDR3 protein. Of under 400,000 distinct CDR3 sequences listed, around 28% were seen once; the top ten hold about 13%. The sequenced material came from PBMCs or a T cell subset sorted from them (not recorded which). The receptors come from an adult woman who had mild COVID-19 (a few samples of this study predate the infection). Cell type and time point are not known.

In this sample, this clonotype turned up a few times. The chain employs TRBV5-6 and TRBJ1-5; the match to TRBD1 covers 9 bases. The CDR3 sequence is 15 residues long. V shed 4 bases and J 6 bases; nucleotides not matched to a gene: 8. The germline gives CDR1 SGHDT, CDR2 YYEEEE. The CDR3 sequence: CASSTTTGGGQPQHF. The CDR3 nucleotides are TGTGCCAGCAGCACCACCACAGGGGGCGGTCAGCCCCAGCATTTT.

The J gene is TRBJ2-3, the V gene TRBV15, with D possibly matching TRBD2 (5 bases). This CDR3 comprises 17 residues. Germline lookup yields CDR1 LNHNV and CDR2 YYDKDF (reference sequence). V lost 0 bases and J lost 5, with 18 bases in between. CDR3 in amino acids: CATSRDPWASNIDTQYF. CDR3 DNA sequence: TGTGCCACCAGCAGAGACCCCTGGGCTAGCAACATAGATACGCAGTATTTT.

The gene calls are TRBV7-9 and TRBJ1-2; D ambiguous. Germline-derived CDR1 and CDR2 are SEHNR and FQNEAQ (reference sequence). V lost 5 bases and J lost 8, with 12 bases in between. The CDR3 runs 12 residues. The CDR3 region is CASSESLQGYTF. CDR3 bases: TGTGCCAGCAGCGAGTCCCTACAGGGCTACACCTTC. Complete variable domain (other parts from reference TRBV7-9 and TRBJ1-2): DTGVSQNPRHKITKRGQNVTFRCDPISEHNRLYWYRQTLGQGPEFLTYFQNEAQLEKSRLLSDRFSAERPKGSFSTLEIQRTEQGDSAMYLCASSESLQGYTFGSGTRLTVV.

This clonotype has a handful of counts. The chain employs TRBV18 and TRBJ1-1, with no clear D. Germline V gene lookup returns CDR1 KGHSH and CDR2 LQKENI. The CDR3 length is 16 residues. Trimming cost V 3 bases and J 1 base, with 15 bases left between them. The CDR3 loop is CASSPFGVSSNTEAFF. CDR3 in DNA: TGTGCCAGCTCACCCTTTGGCGTCTCGTCGAACACTGAAGCTTTCTTT.

V is TRBV10-3 and J is TRBJ2-1, with TRBD2 identical over 8 bases. The CDR3 length is 16 residues. Germline values: CDR1 ENHRY, CDR2 SYGVKD. V was pared by 0 bases and J by 4 bases, with 5 bases of the junction left unmatched. Here the CDR3 DNA reads TGTGCCATCAGTGAGTCGATGGGACTAGAATACAATGAGCAGTTCTTC. Its translation: CAISESMGLEYNEQFF.

CDR3 sequence: CASKLRGTYEKLFF. The DNA for the CDR3 is TGTGCCAGCAAACTCAGGGGGACTTATGAAAAACTGTTTTTT. J is TRBJ1-4 and V is TRBV6-5; 7 bases match TRBD1. CDR3 length: 14 residues. J gave up 6 bases and V 7 bases, and 8 bases lay outside the gene matches. The germline CDR1 and CDR2 sequences are MNHEY and SVGAGI.

The chain employs TRBV24-1 and TRBJ2-6; D not resolved. Trimming stripped 1 base from V and 0 bases from J, with 12 bases between. The CDR3 extends over 18 amino acids. Germline CDR1 is KGHDR and CDR2 is SFDVKD. CDR3 sequence: CATSDFGSASSGANVLTF. The CDR3 bases are TGTGCCACCAGTGATTTCGGTTCAGCCAGCTCTGGGGCCAACGTCCTGACTTTC.

The chain uses TRBV18 and TRBJ2-1, with TRBD2 matching over 9 bases. The CDR3 is 14 amino acids. CDR1 KGHSH and CDR2 LQKENI come from the germline V gene. V lost 3 bases and J lost 8; bases outside the gene matches: 5. This CDR3 is CASSPAGGPDEQFF. CDR3 DNA sequence: TGTGCCAGCTCACCGGCGGGGGGGCCGGATGAGCAGTTCTTC. The entire variable domain, with the rest obtained from reference TRBV18 and TRBJ2-1, is as follows: NAGVMQNPRHLVRRRGQEARLRCSPMKGHSHVYWYRQLPEEGLKFMVYLQKENIIDESGMPKERFSAEFPKEGPSILRIQQVVRGDSAAYFCASSPAGGPDEQFFGPGTRLTVL.

CDR3 in DNA: TGTGCCAGAATAAATAATCAGCCCCAGCATTTT. This gives the protein CARINNQPQHF. The chain is built from TRBV12-3 or TRBV12-4 and TRBJ1-5; D remains ambiguous. Between the trimmed V and J ends, which lost 9 bases and 4 bases, there was a span of 7 bases. CDR3 size: 11 residues.

This clonotype was seen ten or more times. The J gene is TRBJ2-7, the V gene TRBV7-8, with 10 bases matching TRBD1. Germline values: CDR1 SGHVS, CDR2 FQNEAQ. J gave up 2 bases and V 1 base, and 2 bases lay outside the gene matches. This CDR3 region has 15 residues. The CDR3 here is CASSLGGQGTYEQYF. The CDR3, as DNA: TGTGCCAGCAGCTTAGGGGGACAGGGGACCTACGAGCAGTACTTC.

In this sample, this clonotype turned up a few times. The rearrangement uses TRBV11-1 and TRBJ2-2, with 7 bases that match TRBD1. The J segment lost 4 bases and the V segment lost 6 bases, leaving 8 bases of the junction unmatched. Germline assignment: CDR1 SGHAT and CDR2 FQDESV (reference sequence). CDR3 length: 15 amino acids. The CDR3 DNA sequence: TGTGCCAGCAGACCAACAGGGGCGGGCACCGGGGAGCTGTTTTTT. As protein: CASRPTGAGTGELFF.

CDR3 residues: CASSLGRASLEAFF. CDR3 coding DNA: TGTGCCAGCAGCTTAGGCAGGGCCTCCCTTGAAGCTTTCTTT. J is TRBJ1-1 and V is TRBV7-9; weak D call: TRBD1 (5 bases). Trimming took off 1 base at V and 7 bases at J, with 13 bases between the two ends. CDR1 is SEHNR and CDR2 is FQNEAQ in the germline V gene (reference sequence). The CDR3 totals 14 residues.

The chain links TRBV19 to TRBJ2-7, with D unresolved. Trimming took off 3 bases at V and 2 bases at J, with 8 bases between the two ends. From germline, CDR1 is LNHDA and CDR2 SQIVND (reference sequence). This CDR3 comprises 13 residues. CDR3 protein: CASSINLAYEQYF. For the CDR3, the DNA is TGTGCCAGTAGTATCAACCTAGCCTACGAGCAGTACTTC.

This rearrangement joins TRBV12-5 to TRBJ2-3; D not certain. CDR1 is LGHNT and CDR2 is FRNRAP in the germline V gene. The length of the CDR3 is 15 residues. Deletions cut 0 bases from V and 0 bases from J, with 7 bases between. The CDR3 DNA follows: TGTGCTAGTGGTTTGGTACACCGGAGCACAGATACGCAGTATTTT. Translated, it gives CASGLVHRSTDTQYF.

This chain uses TRBV12-3 or TRBV12-4 with TRBJ1-5, with 10 nucleotides matching TRBD1. The ends lost 1 base at V and 4 bases at J; junction bases unmatched: 1. The CDR3 length is 15 residues. The CDR3 protein is CASSLGGQGNQPQHF. The CDR3 DNA follows: TGTGCCAGCAGTTTAGGGGGACAGGGGAATCAGCCCCAGCATTTT.